This T cell receptor (beta chain) was captured in a study of PD-1 blockade in mismatch repair-deficient tumors. The TCR-sequenced patients were a few responders to pembrolizumab. Clones were read by immunoSEQ multiplex PCR, and TCRdb kept only the in-frame ones, dropping some. The sample records some 48,000 clones, over 60% being singletons. A remark on this clone: A junction end diverges from the germline sequence, so it may reflect a read error.

Germline CDR1 and CDR2: SSHAT and FNYEAQ (reference sequence). The CDR3 contains 15 residues. The chain recombines TRBV7-7 with TRBJ2-5; D gene unclear. The sample was PBMCs, taken before pembrolizumab treatment. The receptor's source is an adult with mismatch repair-deficient cancer. In DNA, the CDR3 is TGTGCTAGCAGCTTAGCCGGGCGGCTAGAAGAGACCCAGTACTTC. It translates to CASSLAGRLEETQYF.